Following are 10 T cell receptor beta chains from one sample sequenced in a study of blood T cells in healthy people across ages (dated by TCRdb to the mid-2010s). Libraries were constructed by 5' RACE. The sequencing machine was an Illumina HiSeq 2500. The second PCR ran for about 6 to 12 cycles and used a J-beta primer mix along with a sample-barcoded 5' primer. TCRdb itself trimmed the public reads at Q25 with fastp, ran MiXCR and retained productive beta chains. When rows share a CDR3 protein, they turn into one entry using the most common DNA and genes. Recorded for this sample are fewer than 1.5 million distinct CDR3 sequences; roughly 40% of them occurred a single time. The ten largest clones capture 7.9% of the sample. Sequencing was carried out using blood. Source of these receptors: a woman younger than 30 in good health.

J is TRBJ1-1 and V is TRBV5-1; D possibly corresponds to TRBD1 (5 bases). With 0 bases removed from V and 4 bases from J, the gap between germline ends came to 13 bases. The CDR3 runs to 15 residues. CDR1 is SGHRS, CDR2 YFSETQ, per germline. CDR3 coding DNA: TGCGCCAGCAGCTTGGCCGGTGGCAGGGCCACTGAAGCTTTCTTT. Protein product: CASSLAGGRATEAFF.

A few counts support this clonotype. This chain joins TRBV9 and TRBJ2-3; TRBD2 aligns across 11 bases. The ends lost 0 bases at V and 2 bases at J; junction bases unmatched: 5. The CDR3 has 17 residues. Germline CDR1 is SGDLS and CDR2 is YYNGEE. The DNA of the CDR3 is TGTGCCAGCAGCGTAGGGCTTAGCGGGGGGGCCACAGATACGCAGTATTTT. It is translated as CASSVGLSGGATDTQYF.

This clonotype was seen once. The chain carries TRBV3-1 and TRBJ2-3; 11 positions agree with TRBD2. Germline CDR1 reads LGHDT; CDR2 reads YNNKEL (reference sequence). The CDR3 contains 22 residues. The V and J ends lost 0 bases and 1 base, in that order; junction bases with no gene match: 18. The CDR3 protein is CASSQDGGLGLAANPRTDTQYF. CDR3 coding DNA: TGTGCCAGCAGCCAAGACGGTGGGTTGGGACTAGCGGCTAACCCCCGCACAGATACGCAGTATTTT.

The chain joins TRBV7-9 to TRBJ2-1; D ambiguous. Germline V lookup: CDR1 SEHNR, CDR2 FQNEAQ (reference sequence). Trimming cost V 3 bases and J 2 bases, with 8 bases left between them. The CDR3 has 14 amino acids. The CDR3 DNA reads as TGTGCCAGCAGCTTGGAGAACACCTACAATGAGCAGTTCTTC. Amino acid sequence: CASSLENTYNEQFF.

The chain links TRBV10-3 to TRBJ2-1; D gene unclear. V was cut by 6 bases and J by 7 bases, with 19 bases left in between. Germline loops: CDR1 ENHRY, CDR2 SYGVKD. The CDR3 totals 15 residues. CDR3 region: CAISPRSGDKNEQFF. DNA of the CDR3: TGTGCCATCAGCCCCCGGAGTGGAGATAAGAATGAGCAGTTCTTC.

This clonotype was seen only a few times. The chain is built from TRBV5-1 and TRBJ2-7; unclear D gene. Looked up from germline, CDR1 is SGHRS and CDR2 is YFSETQ. The CDR3 loop spans 15 amino acids. V was clipped by 4 bases and J by 0 bases, with 14 bases between them. Written as DNA, the CDR3 is TGCGCCAGCAGCCCCTCCCCCATGGACTCCTACGAGCAGTACTTC. Residues: CASSPSPMDSYEQYF.

This clonotype was seen many times. The V gene is TRBV4-1, the J gene TRBJ2-3, with TRBD2 as a possible D gene (5 bases). CDR1 is MGHRA, CDR2 YSYEKL, per germline. The CDR3 sequence is 15 residues long. Trimming cost V 3 bases and J 0 bases, with 10 bases left between them. CDR3 residues: CASSQLATSTDTQYF. CDR3 nucleotides: TGCGCCAGCAGCCAGTTAGCGACTAGCACAGATACGCAGTATTTT.

CDR3 sequence: CSATETSGLQETQYF. CDR3 coding DNA: TGCAGTGCTACAGAGACTAGCGGCCTACAAGAGACCCAGTACTTC. The J gene is TRBJ2-5, the V gene TRBV20-1, with 9 positions matching TRBD2. Trimming at V came to 4 bases and at J to 2 bases, leaving 8 bases not matched to a gene. This CDR3 has 15 residues. CDR1 is DFQATT and CDR2 is SNEGSKA in the germline V gene (reference sequence).

This clonotype was picked up a small number of times. The chain links TRBV20-1 to TRBJ1-5; tentative D call: TRBD1 (5 bases). The CDR3 length is 13 residues. The V and J ends lost 7 bases and 0 bases respectively, with 10 bases between them. Germline CDR1 is DFQATT and CDR2 is SNEGSKA (reference sequence). Here the CDR3 DNA reads TGCAGTGTAGGGGATTTTAGCAATCAGCCCCAGCATTTT. Amino acid sequence: CSVGDFSNQPQHF.

The count of this clonotype is one. The rearrangement uses TRBV12-3 or TRBV12-4 and TRBJ1-2, with 10 bases aligning to TRBD1. Trimming at V came to 2 bases and at J to 7 bases, leaving 4 bases not matched to a gene. The length of the CDR3 is 14 residues. The CDR3 is CASSLRQGASGYTF. The CDR3 DNA follows: TGTGCCAGCAGTTTACGACAGGGGGCTTCTGGCTACACCTTC.